This TCR beta chain was recovered during a study of cytomegalovirus exposure and HLA in healthy donors. TCRdb's copy holds only in-frame clones and misses some; the assay was immunoSEQ multiplex PCR. The sample gives 140,000 to 150,000 clones, approximately 86% of which show up once; 4.5% is in the top ten. The CDR3 runs to 14 residues. The V and J ends lost 3 bases and 3 bases, in that order; junction bases with no gene match: 4. CDR1 is SGHAT and CDR2 is FQNNGV in the germline V gene. V usage is TRBV11-2 and J usage is TRBJ1-2; 7 positions match TRBD1. Source material: PBMCs. The receptor comes from a man aged 18 to 30 in good health and CMV-seropositive. CDR3 sequence: CASSLYRGDYGYTF. CDR3 DNA: TGTGCCAGCAGCTTGTACAGGGGCGACTATGGCTACACCTTC.